Below, one T cell receptor (beta chain) is given with its context. Generated by immunoSEQ multiplex PCR, the TCRdb table keeps only in-frame clones and is missing some. The table lists about 2.1 million clones, 85% to 95% of them singletons. This sample was taken from a study of shared clonotypes between healthy human individuals. The CDR3 length is 14 residues. The germline V and J ends were trimmed by 0 bases and 4 bases, with 10 bases remaining between them. Per germline, CDR1 SGDLS and CDR2 YYNGEE. Positively selected for CCR7, the CD45RO-negative cells used as naive CD8 cells excluded terminally differentiated effector memory CD45RA+ cells.

What was sequenced was naive CD8+ T cells from PBMCs. V usage is TRBV9 and J usage is TRBJ1-2; D is undetermined. This TCR was sampled from a man between 18 and 29 years old in good health. Some clones in this sample may be carry-over from other donors' samples. CDR3 amino acids: CASSVDGSPYGYTF. CDR3 DNA sequence: TGTGCCAGCAGCGTAGATGGCAGCCCCTATGGCTACACCTTC.